Listed below are T cell receptor beta chains from one sample, sequenced in a study of naive and memory T cell subsets. TCRdb re-called the UMI-ligation and nested PCR reads through MiXCR, storing one row per CDR3 protein. The table has about 21,000 distinct CDR3 sequences, approximately 10% seen once. The sequenced sample was central memory CD8+ T cells from blood. The receptors were sampled from a human donor in good health. The CDR3 runs from the conserved cysteine through the conserved F or W. The D gene is left open where the match is weak. Clone size is given for some rows only: seen once, a few or many times, or a class if the clone is expanded.

j_call	v_call	cdr3_length	clone_size	d_call	cdr3_aa	cdr3_nt
TRBJ2-2	TRBV4-2	16	few	TRBD1	CASSPKDRGETGELFF	TGTGCCAGCAGCCCCAAGGACAGGGGAGAAACCGGGGAGCTGTTTTTT
TRBJ1-3	TRBV20-1	17	few	.	CSARDREGRTRGNTIYF	TGCAGTGCTAGAGATCGCGAGGGCCGGACTAGAGGAAACACCATATATTTT
TRBJ2-1	TRBV6-4	16	.	TRBD2	CASSAPTSGPGDEQFF	TGTGCCAGCAGTGCTCCGACTAGCGGGCCGGGGGATGAGCAGTTCTTC
TRBJ2-4	TRBV5-1	17	.	TRBD1	CASSLVFEGATENIQYF	TGCGCCAGCAGCTTGGTTTTTGAGGGGGCCACCGAAAACATTCAGTACTTC
TRBJ2-5	TRBV9	14	many	.	CASGEGGYEETQYF	TGTGCCAGCGGAGAGGGGGGCTATGAGGAGACCCAGTACTTC
TRBJ2-3	TRBV6-2/TRBV6-3	15	many	TRBD2	CASSPGLAVTDTQYF	TGTGCCAGCAGCCCAGGACTAGCCGTCACAGATACGCAGTATTTT
TRBJ1-5	TRBV7-8	19	few	.	CASSLDPTRGRVTNQPQHF	TGTGCCAGCAGCTTAGATCCAACCCGTGGGCGTGTCACCAATCAGCCCCAGCATTTT
TRBJ1-1	TRBV10-2	14	many	TRBD1	CASSPGQGVTEAFF	TGCGCCAGCAGCCCGGGACAGGGAGTCACTGAAGCTTTCTTT
TRBJ2-1	TRBV28	13	many	.	CASSFPSGDEQFF	TGTGCCAGCAGTTTTCCAAGCGGAGATGAGCAGTTCTTC
TRBJ2-5	TRBV2	16	few	TRBD2	CASSQGLAGVGETQYF	TGTGCCAGCAGCCAAGGACTAGCGGGAGTCGGCGAGACCCAGTACTTC
TRBJ2-1	TRBV5-6	14	.	.	CASSFGSGYNEQFF	TGTGCCAGCAGCTTCGGGTCGGGGTACAATGAGCAGTTCTTC
TRBJ2-2	TRBV9	15	few	TRBD2	CASSVGGGNTGELFF	TGTGCCAGCAGCGTAGGCGGGGGAAACACCGGGGAGCTGTTTTTT
TRBJ2-3	TRBV4-1	16	.	.	CASSQDAEYWTDTQYF	TGCGCCAGCAGCCAAGATGCGGAGTATTGGACAGATACGCAGTATTTT
TRBJ2-2	TRBV2	16	.	.	CASSAIWGRSTGELFF	TGTGCCAGCAGTGCCATATGGGGACGAAGCACCGGGGAGCTGTTTTTT
TRBJ1-1	TRBV7-2	15	few	.	CASSLNPGLNTEAFF	TGTGCCAGCAGCTTAAATCCGGGTCTAAACACTGAAGCTTTCTTT
TRBJ2-1	TRBV4-2	20	many	.	CASSQVAKAEGPRGDNEQFF	TGTGCCAGCAGCCAAGTCGCCAAAGCGGAGGGTCCCAGGGGGGACAATGAGCAGTTCTTC
TRBJ2-4	TRBV14	14	many	.	CASSPKGVFRIQYF	TGTGCCAGCAGCCCCAAAGGGGTGTTTCGCATTCAGTACTTC
TRBJ2-7	TRBV27	13	few	.	CASSLGVTYEQYF	TGTGCCAGCAGTTTAGGCGTGACCTACGAGCAGTACTTC
TRBJ2-2	TRBV12-3/TRBV12-4	16	few	.	CASSLFGGVNTGELFF	TGTGCCAGCAGTTTATTTGGCGGGGTAAACACCGGGGAGCTGTTTTTT
TRBJ2-7	TRBV2	12	few	TRBD1	CAQTGRNYEQYF	TGTGCTCAGACAGGGAGAAATTACGAGCAGTACTTC
TRBJ2-7	TRBV2	15	many	.	CASSDGWRDGYEQYF	TGTGCCAGCAGTGATGGCTGGCGGGATGGCTACGAGCAGTACTTC
TRBJ2-5	TRBV27	20	few	TRBD2	CASSSIYLPSGRTAQETQYF	TGTGCCAGCAGTTCCATCTACCTCCCTAGCGGGAGGACCGCCCAAGAGACCCAGTACTTC
TRBJ2-7	TRBV6-2/TRBV6-3	14	.	.	CASSYSRIPYEQYF	TGTGCCAGCAGTTACTCGAGGATTCCCTACGAGCAGTACTTC
TRBJ2-3	TRBV25-1	16	many	.	CASSDNAGRSTDTQYF	TGTGCCAGCAGTGATAACGCAGGGAGGAGCACAGATACGCAGTATTTT
TRBJ1-2	TRBV13	13	few	.	CASSIDSDYGYTF	TGTGCCAGCAGCATTGACAGCGACTATGGCTACACCTTC
TRBJ1-2	TRBV5-6	15	many	.	CASRTDVGANYGYTF	TGTGCCAGCAGAACCGACGTGGGGGCTAACTATGGCTACACCTTC
TRBJ2-3	TRBV24-1	19	.	TRBD2	CATSDLTGRLADSTDTQYF	TGTGCCACCAGTGACCTCACTGGGAGACTAGCAGACAGCACAGATACGCAGTATTTT
TRBJ1-1	TRBV6-5	14	many	.	CASSVGGQNTEAFF	TGTGCCAGCAGTGTTGGTGGGCAGAACACTGAAGCTTTCTTT
TRBJ2-3	TRBV4-1	13	few	.	CASSQEKPDWRYF	TGCGCCAGCAGCCAAGAGAAACCGGACTGGCGGTATTTT
TRBJ2-2	TRBV5-1	17	few	TRBD2	CASSLDEAGGHTGELFF	TGCGCCAGCAGCTTGGACGAAGCGGGAGGGCACACCGGGGAGCTGTTTTTT